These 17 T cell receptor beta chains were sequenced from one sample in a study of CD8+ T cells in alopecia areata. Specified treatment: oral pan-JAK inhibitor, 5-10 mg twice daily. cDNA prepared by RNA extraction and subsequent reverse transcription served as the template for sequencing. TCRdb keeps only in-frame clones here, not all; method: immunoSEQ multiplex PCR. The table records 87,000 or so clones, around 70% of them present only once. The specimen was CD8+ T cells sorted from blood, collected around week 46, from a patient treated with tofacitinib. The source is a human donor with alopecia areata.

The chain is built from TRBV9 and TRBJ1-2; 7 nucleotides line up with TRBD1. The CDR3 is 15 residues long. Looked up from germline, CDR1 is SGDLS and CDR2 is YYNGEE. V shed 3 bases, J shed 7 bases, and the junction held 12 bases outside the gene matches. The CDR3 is CASSASTGSVRGYTF. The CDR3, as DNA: TGTGCCAGCAGCGCATCGACAGGGTCGGTACGTGGCTACACCTTC. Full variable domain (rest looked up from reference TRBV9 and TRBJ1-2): DSGVTQTPKHLITATGQRVTLRCSPRSGDLSVYWYQQSLDQGLQFLIQYYNGEERAKGNILERFSAQQFPDLHSELNLSSLELGDSALYFCASSASTGSVRGYTFGSGTRLTVV.

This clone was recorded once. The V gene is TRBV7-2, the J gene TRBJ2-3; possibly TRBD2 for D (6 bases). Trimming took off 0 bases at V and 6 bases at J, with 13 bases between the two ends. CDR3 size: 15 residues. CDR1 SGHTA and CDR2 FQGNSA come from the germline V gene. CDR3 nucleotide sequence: TGTGCCAGCAGCTTAGCGGGGAGGAAGAATGATACGCAGTATTTT. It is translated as CASSLAGRKNDTQYF. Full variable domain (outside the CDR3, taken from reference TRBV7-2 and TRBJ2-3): GAGVSQSPSNKVTEKGKDVELRCDPISGHTALYWYRQSLGQGLEFLIYFQGNSAPDKSGLPSDRFSAERTGGSVSTLTIQRTQQEDSAVYLCASSLAGRKNDTQYFGPGTRLTVL.

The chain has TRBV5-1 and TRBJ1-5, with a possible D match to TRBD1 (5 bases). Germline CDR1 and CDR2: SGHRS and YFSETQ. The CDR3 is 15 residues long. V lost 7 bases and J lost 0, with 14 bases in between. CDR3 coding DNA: TGCGCCAGCCCCAAACGGGACGGTAGCAATCAGCCCCAGCATTTT. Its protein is CASPKRDGSNQPQHF.

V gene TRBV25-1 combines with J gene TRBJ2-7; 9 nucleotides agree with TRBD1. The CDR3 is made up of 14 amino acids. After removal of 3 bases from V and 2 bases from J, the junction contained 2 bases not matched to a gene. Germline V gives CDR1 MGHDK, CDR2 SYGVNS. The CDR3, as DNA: TGTGCCAGCAGTGAGACAGGGGGGACCTACGAGCAGTACTTC. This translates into CASSETGGTYEQYF.

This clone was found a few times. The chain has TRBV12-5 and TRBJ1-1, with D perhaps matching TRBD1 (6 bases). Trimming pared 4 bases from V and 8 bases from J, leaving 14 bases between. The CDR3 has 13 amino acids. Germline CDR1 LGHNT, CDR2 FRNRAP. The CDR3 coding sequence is TGTGCTAGTGGTTCCCCGTTTACAGGGGAAGCTTTCTTT. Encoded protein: CASGSPFTGEAFF.

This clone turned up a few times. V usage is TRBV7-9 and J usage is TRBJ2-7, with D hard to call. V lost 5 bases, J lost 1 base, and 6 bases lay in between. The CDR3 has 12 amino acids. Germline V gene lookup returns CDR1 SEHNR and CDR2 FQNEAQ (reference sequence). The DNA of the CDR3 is TGTGCCAGCAGCCTCCGGTCCTACGAGCAGTACTTC. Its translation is CASSLRSYEQYF.

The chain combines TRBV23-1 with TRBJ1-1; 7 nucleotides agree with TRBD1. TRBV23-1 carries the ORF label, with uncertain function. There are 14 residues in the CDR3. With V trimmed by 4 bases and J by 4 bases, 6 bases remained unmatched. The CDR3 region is CASSRGTATTEAFF. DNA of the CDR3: TGCGCCAGCAGTCGCGGGACAGCGACCACTGAAGCTTTCTTT.

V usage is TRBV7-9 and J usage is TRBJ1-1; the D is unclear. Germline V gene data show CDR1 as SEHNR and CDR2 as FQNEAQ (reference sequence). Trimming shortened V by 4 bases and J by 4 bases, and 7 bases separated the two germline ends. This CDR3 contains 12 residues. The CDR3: CASSYSGTEAFF. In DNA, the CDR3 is TGTGCCAGCAGCTACAGTGGCACTGAAGCTTTCTTT. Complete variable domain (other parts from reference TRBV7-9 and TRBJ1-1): DTGVSQNPRHKITKRGQNVTFRCDPISEHNRLYWYRQTLGQGPEFLTYFQNEAQLEKSRLLSDRFSAERPKGSFSTLEIQRTEQGDSAMYLCASSYSGTEAFFGQGTRLTVV.

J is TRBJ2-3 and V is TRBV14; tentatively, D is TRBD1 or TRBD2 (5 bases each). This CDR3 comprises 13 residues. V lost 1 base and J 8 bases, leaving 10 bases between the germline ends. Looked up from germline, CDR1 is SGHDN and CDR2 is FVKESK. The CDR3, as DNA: TGTGCCAGCAGCCAAGGTGGGGCGGGTACGCAGTATTTT. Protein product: CASSQGGAGTQYF.

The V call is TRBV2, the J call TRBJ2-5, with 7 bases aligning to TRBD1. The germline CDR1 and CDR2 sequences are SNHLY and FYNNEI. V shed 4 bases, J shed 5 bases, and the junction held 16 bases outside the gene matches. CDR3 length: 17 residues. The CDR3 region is CASSVVMGDSSDETQYF. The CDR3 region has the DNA TGTGCCAGCAGTGTTGTGATGGGGGACAGTTCTGATGAGACCCAGTACTTC.

This chain's CDR3 is CASSAGGGSQPQHF. As DNA, the CDR3 is TGTGCCAGCAGCGCGGGGGGGGGCTCCCAGCCCCAGCATTTT. The genes are TRBV7-9 and TRBJ1-5, with D perhaps matching TRBD1 (6 bases). CDR1 is SEHNR, CDR2 FQNEAQ, per germline (reference sequence). The V end lost 5 bases, the J end lost 7 bases, and 15 bases lay between the germline ends. The CDR3 runs to 14 residues.

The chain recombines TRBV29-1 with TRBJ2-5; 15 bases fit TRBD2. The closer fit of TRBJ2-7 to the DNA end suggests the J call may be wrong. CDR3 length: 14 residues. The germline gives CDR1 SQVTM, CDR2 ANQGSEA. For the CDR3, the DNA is TGCAGCGTAGCCGGGACTAGCGGGGGGTACGAGCAGTACTTC. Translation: CSVAGTSGGYEQYF.

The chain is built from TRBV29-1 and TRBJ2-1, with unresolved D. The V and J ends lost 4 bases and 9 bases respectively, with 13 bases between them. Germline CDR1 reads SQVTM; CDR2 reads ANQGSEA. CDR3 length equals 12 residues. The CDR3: CSVVTYRGEQFF. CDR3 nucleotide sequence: TGCAGCGTTGTTACTTATAGAGGTGAGCAGTTCTTC.

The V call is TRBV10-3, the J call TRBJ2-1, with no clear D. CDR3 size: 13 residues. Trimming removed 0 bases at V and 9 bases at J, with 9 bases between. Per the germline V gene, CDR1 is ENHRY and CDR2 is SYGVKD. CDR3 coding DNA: TGTGCCATCAGTGAGTCTGGGCCGACTGAGCAGTTCTTC. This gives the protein CAISESGPTEQFF.

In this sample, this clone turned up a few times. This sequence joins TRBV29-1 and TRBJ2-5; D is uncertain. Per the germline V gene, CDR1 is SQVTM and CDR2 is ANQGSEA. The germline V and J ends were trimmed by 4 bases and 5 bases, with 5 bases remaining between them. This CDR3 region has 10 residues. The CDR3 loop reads CSVGIETQYF. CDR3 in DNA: TGCAGCGTTGGGATCGAGACCCAGTACTTC.

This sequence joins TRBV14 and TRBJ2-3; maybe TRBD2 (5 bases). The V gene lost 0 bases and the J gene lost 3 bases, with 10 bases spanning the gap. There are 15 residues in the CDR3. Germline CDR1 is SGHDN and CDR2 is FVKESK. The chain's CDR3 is CASSQDIQRTDTQYF. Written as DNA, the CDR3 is TGTGCCAGCAGCCAAGATATACAGCGGACAGATACGCAGTATTTT.

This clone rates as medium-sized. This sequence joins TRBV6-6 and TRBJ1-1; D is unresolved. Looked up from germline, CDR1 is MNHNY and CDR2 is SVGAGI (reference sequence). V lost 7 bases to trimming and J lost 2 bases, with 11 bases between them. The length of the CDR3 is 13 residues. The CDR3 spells CASNMGGNTEAFF. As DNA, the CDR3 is TGTGCCAGCAACATGGGAGGAAACACTGAAGCTTTCTTT.